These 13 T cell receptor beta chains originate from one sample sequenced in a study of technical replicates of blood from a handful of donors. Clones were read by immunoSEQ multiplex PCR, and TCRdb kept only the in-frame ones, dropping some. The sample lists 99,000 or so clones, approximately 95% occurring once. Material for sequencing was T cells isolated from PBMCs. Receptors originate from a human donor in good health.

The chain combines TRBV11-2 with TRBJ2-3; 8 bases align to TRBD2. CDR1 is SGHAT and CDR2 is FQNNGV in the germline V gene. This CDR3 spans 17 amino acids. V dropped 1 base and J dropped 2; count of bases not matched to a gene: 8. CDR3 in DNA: TGTGCCAGCAGCTTAGGTGAAGGGCGGGGGGTCACAGATACGCAGTATTTT. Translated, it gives CASSLGEGRGVTDTQYF.

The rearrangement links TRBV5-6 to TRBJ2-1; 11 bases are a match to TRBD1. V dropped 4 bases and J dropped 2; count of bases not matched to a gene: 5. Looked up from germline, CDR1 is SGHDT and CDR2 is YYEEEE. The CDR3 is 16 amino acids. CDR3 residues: CASSLDRGLTYNEQFF. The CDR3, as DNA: TGTGCCAGCAGCCTGGACAGGGGGCTAACCTACAATGAGCAGTTCTTC. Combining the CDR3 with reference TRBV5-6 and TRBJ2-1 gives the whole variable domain DAGVTQSPTHLIKTRGQQVTLRCSPKSGHDTVSWYQQALGQGPQFIFQYYEEEERQRGNFPDRFSGHQFPNYSSELNVNALLLGDSALYLCASSLDRGLTYNEQFFGPGTRLTVL.

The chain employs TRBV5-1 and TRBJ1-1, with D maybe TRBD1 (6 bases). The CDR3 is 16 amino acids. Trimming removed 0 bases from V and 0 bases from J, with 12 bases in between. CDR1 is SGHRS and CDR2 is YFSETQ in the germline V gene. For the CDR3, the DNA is TGCGCCAGCAGCTTGGCTCCTTCAGGGGTGAACACTGAAGCTTTCTTT. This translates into CASSLAPSGVNTEAFF.

Written as DNA, the CDR3 is TGCGCCAGCAGCTTCGAACTAGCGGTCAATGAGCAGTTCTTC. Encoded protein: CASSFELAVNEQFF. The chain combines TRBV5-1 with TRBJ2-1; 8 bases match TRBD2. Germline V CDR1 and CDR2: SGHRS, YFSETQ. The CDR3 is 14 amino acids. Trimming removed 2 bases from V and 6 bases from J; junction bases left unmatched: 4.

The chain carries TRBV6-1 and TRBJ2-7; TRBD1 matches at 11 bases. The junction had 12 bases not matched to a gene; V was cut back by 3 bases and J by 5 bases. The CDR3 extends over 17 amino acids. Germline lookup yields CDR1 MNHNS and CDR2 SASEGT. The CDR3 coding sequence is TGTGCCAGCAGTGACCTACTCCTCGGACAGGGGGCCCACGAGCAGTACTTC. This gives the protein CASSDLLLGQGAHEQYF.

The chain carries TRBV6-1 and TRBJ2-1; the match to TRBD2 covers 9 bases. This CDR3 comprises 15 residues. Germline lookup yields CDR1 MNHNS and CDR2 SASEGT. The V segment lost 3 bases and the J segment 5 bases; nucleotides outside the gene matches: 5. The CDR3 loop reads CASSDGLAGNNEQFF. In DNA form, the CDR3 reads TGTGCCAGCAGTGACGGGCTAGCGGGGAACAATGAGCAGTTCTTC.

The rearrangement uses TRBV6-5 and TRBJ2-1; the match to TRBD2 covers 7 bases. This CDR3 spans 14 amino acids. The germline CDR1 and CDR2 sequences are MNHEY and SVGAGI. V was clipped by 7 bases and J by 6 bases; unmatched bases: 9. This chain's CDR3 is CASKEGGYGNEQFF. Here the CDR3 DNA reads TGTGCCAGCAAGGAGGGAGGGTACGGCAATGAGCAGTTCTTC.

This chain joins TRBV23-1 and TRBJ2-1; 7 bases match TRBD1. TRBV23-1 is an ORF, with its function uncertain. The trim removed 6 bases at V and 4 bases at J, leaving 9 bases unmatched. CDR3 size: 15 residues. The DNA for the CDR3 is TGCGCCAGCAGACTAACCCGGACAGGATACAATGAGCAGTTCTTC. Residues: CASRLTRTGYNEQFF.

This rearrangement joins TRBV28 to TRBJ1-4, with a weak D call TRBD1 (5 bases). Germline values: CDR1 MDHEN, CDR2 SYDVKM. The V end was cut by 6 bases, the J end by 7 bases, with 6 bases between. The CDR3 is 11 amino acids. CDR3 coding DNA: TGTGCCAGCAGGGGGGGTGAAAAACTGTTTTTT. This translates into CASRGGEKLFF.

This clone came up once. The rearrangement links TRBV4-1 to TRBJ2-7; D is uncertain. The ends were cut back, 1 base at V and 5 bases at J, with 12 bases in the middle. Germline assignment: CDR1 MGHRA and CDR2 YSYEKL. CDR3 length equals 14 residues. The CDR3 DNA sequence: TGCGCCAGCAGCCAAGTTCCGGGTTTCAACGAGCAGTACTTC. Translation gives CASSQVPGFNEQYF.

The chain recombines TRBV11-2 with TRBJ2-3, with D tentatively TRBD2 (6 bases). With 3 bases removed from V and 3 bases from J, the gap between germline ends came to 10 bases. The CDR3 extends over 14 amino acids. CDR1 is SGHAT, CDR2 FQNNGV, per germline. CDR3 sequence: CASSFEAGTDTQYF. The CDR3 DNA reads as TGTGCCAGCAGCTTTGAGGCGGGGACAGATACGCAGTATTTT. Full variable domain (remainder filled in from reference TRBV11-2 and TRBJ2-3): EAGVAQSPRYKIIEKRQSVAFWCNPISGHATLYWYQQILGQGPKLLIQFQNNGVVDDSQLPKDRFSAERLKGVDSTLKIQPAKLEDSAVYLCASSFEAGTDTQYFGPGTRLTVL.

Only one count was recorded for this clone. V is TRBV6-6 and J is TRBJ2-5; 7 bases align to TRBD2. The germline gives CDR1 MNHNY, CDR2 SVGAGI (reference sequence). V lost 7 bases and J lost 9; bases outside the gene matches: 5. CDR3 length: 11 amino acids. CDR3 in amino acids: CASTSGRAQYF. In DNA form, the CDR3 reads TGTGCCAGCACCTCAGGGAGGGCCCAGTACTTC.

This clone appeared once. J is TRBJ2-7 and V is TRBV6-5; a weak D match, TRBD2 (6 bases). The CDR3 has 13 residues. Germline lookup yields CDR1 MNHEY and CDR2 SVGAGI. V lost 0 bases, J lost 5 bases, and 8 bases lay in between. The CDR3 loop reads CASSYSTGDEQYF. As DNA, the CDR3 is TGTGCCAGCAGTTACTCAACGGGGGACGAGCAGTACTTC.